The clone carrying this TCR beta chain was observed a few times. The antigen remains undetermined. These data originate in a study of T cell repertoires in cytomegalovirus infection. Overall study: Indications came from public TCR beta signatures; they pointed to CMV infection and to a matching HLA type.

Germline assignment: CDR1 DFQATT and CDR2 SNEGSKA (reference sequence). Trimming took 5 bases from V and 1 from J; bases not matched to a gene: 7. The CDR3 runs 16 residues. Using its own MiXCR run on the reads, TCRdb lists one record per CDR3 protein. Counted here are more than 150,000 distinct CDR3 sequences, roughly 19% occurring once; the ten biggest clones make up about 2.9%. Overall study findings and caveats: What dominated the ex vivo response were HLA-C-restricted CMV-specific TCR beta clonotypes. Accumulated public TCR beta family frequency recognized individuals carrying CMV together with the relevant HLA.

The sequence was obtained from a human donor in good health (CMV status not recorded). Some clones in this sample may be carry-over from other donors' samples. Input material: PBMCs. The chain recombines TRBV20-1 with TRBJ2-7; 14 nucleotides line up with TRBD2. CDR3 loop: CSAGRTSGGLSYEQYF. The CDR3 coding sequence is TGCAGTGCTGGCAGGACTAGCGGGGGGTTATCCTACGAGCAGTACTTC.